Detailed here is one T cell receptor (beta chain). Sequencing used immunoSEQ multiplex PCR; TCRdb keeps in-frame clones, though not all of them. Of 140,000 to 150,000 clones detected, around 87% appear once; the ten largest clones hold about 4%. The data stem from a study of blood T cell repertoires in COVID-19. As for the study in general: Samples representing acute and convalescent COVID-19 were sourced from the United States, Italy and Spain.

Individuals aged about 18 to 100 years were recruited from 24 US areas. Donors were grouped by their self-reported clinical history. Individuals in the exposed group had encountered a COVID-19 case within 2 weeks preceding study entry. The TCR sequence derives from a woman aged 35 to 49 who had been exposed to COVID-19. Sequences were obtained from PBMCs or T cells enriched from blood (not recorded which).

CDR3 sequence (DNA): TGTGCCAGCAGTAATACAGGGTCTTCAGAAGCTTTCTTT. Translated: CASSNTGSSEAFF. The chain recombines TRBV6-2 or TRBV6-3 with TRBJ1-1; perhaps TRBD1 as D (6 bases). The V end was cut by 5 bases, the J end by 8 bases, with 15 bases between. Germline CDR1 MNHEY, CDR2 SVGEGT. The CDR3 length is 13 residues.